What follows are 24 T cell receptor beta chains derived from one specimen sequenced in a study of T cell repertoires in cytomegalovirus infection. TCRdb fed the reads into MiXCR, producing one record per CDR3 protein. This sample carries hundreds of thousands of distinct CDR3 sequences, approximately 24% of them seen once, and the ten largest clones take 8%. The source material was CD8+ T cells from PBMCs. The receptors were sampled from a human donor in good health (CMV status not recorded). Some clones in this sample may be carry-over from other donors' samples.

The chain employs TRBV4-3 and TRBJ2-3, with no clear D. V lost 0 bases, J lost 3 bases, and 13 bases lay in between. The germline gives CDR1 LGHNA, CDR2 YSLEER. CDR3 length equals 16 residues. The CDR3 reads CASSQEIPDGTDTQYF. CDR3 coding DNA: TGCGCCAGCAGCCAAGAAATACCAGATGGGACAGATACGCAGTATTTT.

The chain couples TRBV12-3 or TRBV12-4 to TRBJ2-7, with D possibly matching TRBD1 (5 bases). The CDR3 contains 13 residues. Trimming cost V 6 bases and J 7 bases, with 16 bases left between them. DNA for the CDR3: TGTGCCAGCAGCCCCGGCAGGGTGGAAGAGCAGTACGTC. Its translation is CASSPGRVEEQYV.

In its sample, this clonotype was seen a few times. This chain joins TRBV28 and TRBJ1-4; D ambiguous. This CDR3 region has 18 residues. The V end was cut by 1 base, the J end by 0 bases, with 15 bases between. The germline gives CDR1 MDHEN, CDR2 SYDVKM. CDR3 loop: CASSLFGSRVPTNEKLFF. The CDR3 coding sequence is TGTGCCAGCAGTTTATTTGGAAGTCGGGTCCCAACTAATGAAAAACTGTTTTTT.

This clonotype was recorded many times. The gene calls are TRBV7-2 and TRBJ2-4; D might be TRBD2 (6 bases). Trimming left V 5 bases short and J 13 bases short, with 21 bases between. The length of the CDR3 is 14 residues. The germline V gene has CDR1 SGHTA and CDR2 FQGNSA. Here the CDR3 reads CASSARLGAGLQYF. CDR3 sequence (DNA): TGTGCCAGCAGCGCCCGGTTAGGGGCGGGGCTCCAGTACTTC.

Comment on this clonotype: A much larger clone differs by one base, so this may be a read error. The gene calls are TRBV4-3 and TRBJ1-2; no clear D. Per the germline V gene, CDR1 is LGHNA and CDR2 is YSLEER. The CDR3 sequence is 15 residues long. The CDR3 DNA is TGCGCCAGCAGCCAAGTAGTGATAGCTAACTATGACTACACCTTC. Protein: CASSQVVIANYDYTF.

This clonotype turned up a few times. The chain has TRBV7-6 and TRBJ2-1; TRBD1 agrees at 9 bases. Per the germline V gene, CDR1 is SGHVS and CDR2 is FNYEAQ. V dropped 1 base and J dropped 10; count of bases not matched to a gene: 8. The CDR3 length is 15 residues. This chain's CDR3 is CASSLGGTGTDEQFF. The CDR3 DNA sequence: TGTGCCAGCAGCTTAGGCGGGACAGGGACTGACGAGCAGTTCTTC.

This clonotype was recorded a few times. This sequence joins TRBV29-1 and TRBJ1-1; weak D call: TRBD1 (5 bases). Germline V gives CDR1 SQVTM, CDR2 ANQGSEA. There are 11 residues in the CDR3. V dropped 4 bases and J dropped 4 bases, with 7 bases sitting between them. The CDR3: CSVVGLTEAFF. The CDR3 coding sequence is TGCAGCGTTGTGGGGCTCACTGAAGCTTTCTTT.

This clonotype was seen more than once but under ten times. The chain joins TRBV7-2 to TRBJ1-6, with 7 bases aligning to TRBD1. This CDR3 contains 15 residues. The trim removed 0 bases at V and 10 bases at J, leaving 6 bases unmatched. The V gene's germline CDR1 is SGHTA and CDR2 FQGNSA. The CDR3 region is CASSLAEGAGSPLHF. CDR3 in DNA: TGTGCCAGCAGCTTAGCAGAGGGGGCAGGGTCACCCCTCCACTTT.

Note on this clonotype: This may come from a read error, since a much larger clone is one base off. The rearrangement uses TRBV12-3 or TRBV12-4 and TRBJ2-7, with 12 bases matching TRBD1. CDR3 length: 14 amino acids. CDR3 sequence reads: CASSKGDRGRERYF. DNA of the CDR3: TGTGCCAGCAGCAAAGGGGACAGGGGGCGCGAGCGGTACTTC.

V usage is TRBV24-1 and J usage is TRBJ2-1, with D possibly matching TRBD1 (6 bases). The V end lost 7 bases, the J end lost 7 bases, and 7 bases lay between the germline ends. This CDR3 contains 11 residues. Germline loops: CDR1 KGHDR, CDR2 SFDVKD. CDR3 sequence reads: CATRQGNEQFF. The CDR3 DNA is TGTGCCACCAGGCAGGGGAATGAGCAGTTCTTC.

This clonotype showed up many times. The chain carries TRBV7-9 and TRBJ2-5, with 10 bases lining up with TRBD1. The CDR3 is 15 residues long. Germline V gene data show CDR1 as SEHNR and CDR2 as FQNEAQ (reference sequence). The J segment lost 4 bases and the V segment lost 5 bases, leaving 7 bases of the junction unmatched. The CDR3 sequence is CASSRPGQGRETQYF. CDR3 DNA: TGTGCCAGCAGCAGACCGGGACAGGGGAGAGAGACCCAGTACTTC.

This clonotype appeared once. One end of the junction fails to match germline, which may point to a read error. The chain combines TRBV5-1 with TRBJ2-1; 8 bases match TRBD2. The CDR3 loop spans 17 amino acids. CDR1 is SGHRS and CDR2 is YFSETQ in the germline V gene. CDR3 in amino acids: CANSLALAGSSYNEQFF. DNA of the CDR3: TGCGCCAACAGCTTGGCCTTAGCGGGGAGCTCCTACAATGAGCAGTTCTTC.

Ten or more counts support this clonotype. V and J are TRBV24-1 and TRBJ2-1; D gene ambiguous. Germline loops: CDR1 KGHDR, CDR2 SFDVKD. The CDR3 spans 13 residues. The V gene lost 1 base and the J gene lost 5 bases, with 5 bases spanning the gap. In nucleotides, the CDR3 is TGTGCCACCAGTGATTTAGTGGACAATGAGCAGTTCTTC. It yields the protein CATSDLVDNEQFF.

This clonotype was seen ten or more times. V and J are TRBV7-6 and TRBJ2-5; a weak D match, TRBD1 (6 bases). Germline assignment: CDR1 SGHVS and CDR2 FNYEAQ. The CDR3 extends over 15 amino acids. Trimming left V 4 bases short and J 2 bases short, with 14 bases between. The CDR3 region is CASSSRQGPQETQYF. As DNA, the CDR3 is TGTGCCAGCAGCTCCCGGCAGGGGCCTCAAGAGACCCAGTACTTC.

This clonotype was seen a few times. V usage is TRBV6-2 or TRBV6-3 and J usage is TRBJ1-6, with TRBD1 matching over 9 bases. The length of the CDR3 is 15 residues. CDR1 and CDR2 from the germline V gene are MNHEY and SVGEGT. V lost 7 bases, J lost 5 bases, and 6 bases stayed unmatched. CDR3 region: CASTPGTGNNSPLHF. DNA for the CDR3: TGTGCCAGCACCCCTGGGACAGGGAATAATTCACCCCTCCACTTT.

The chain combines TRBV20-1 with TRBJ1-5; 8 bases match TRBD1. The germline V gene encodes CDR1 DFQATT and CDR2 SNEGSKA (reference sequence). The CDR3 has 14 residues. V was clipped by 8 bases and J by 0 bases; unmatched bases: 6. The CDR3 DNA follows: TGCAGTCCTTGGACAGGGTATAGCAATCAGCCCCAGCATTTT. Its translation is CSPWTGYSNQPQHF.

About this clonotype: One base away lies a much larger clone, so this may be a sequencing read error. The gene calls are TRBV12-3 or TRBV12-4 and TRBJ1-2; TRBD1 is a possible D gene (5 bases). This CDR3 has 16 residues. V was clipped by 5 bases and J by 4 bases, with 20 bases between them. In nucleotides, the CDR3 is TGTGCCAGCAGTCCCCTCAGGACGGGGGGTACCTATGGCTACACCTTC. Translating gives CASSPLRTGGTYGYTF.

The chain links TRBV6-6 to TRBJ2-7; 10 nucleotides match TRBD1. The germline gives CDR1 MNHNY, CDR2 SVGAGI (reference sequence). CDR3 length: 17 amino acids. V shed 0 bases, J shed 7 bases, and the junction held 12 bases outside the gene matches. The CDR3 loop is CASSYSHDRRTGGEQYV. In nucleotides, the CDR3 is TGTGCCAGCAGTTACTCCCACGATCGCAGGACAGGGGGTGAGCAGTACGTC.

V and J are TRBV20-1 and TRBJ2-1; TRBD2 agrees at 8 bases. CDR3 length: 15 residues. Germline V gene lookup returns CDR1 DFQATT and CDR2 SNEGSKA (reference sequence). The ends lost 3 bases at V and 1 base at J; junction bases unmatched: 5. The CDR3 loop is CSARVAGSSYNEQFF. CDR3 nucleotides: TGCAGTGCTAGGGTAGCGGGGAGTTCCTACAATGAGCAGTTCTTC.

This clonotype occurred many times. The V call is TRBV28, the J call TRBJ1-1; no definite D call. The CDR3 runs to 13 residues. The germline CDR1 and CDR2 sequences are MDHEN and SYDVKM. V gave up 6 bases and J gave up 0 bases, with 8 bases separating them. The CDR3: CASRSYMNTEAFF. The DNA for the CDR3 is TGTGCCAGCAGGTCATACATGAACACTGAAGCTTTCTTT.

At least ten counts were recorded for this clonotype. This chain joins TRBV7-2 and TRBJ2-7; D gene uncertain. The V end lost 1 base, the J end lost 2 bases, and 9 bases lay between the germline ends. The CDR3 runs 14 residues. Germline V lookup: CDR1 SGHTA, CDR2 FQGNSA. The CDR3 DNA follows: TGTGCCAGCAGCTTAGGGATGAACGCCTACGAGCAGTACGTC. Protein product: CASSLGMNAYEQYV.

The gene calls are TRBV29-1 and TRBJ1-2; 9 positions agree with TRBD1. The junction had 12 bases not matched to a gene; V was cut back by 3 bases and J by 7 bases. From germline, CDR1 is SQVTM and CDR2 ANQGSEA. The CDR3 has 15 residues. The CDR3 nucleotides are TGCAGCGTTGATGACCACACAGGGGGCGGACTTGGCTACACCTTC. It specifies CSVDDHTGGGLGYTF.

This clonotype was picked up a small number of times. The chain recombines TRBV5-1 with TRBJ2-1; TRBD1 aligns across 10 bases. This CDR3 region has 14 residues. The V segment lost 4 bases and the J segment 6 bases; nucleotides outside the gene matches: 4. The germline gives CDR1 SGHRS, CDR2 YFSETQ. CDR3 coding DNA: TGCGCCAGCAGCCGGACAGGGGGGATCAATGAGCAGTTCTTC. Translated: CASSRTGGINEQFF.

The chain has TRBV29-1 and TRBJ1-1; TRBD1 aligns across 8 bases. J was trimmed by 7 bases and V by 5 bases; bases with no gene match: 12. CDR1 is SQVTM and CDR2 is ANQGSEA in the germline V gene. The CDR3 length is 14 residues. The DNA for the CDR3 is TGCAGCGTTATAGCGGGACAGGTAACCCTTGAAGCTTTCTTT. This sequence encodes CSVIAGQVTLEAFF.